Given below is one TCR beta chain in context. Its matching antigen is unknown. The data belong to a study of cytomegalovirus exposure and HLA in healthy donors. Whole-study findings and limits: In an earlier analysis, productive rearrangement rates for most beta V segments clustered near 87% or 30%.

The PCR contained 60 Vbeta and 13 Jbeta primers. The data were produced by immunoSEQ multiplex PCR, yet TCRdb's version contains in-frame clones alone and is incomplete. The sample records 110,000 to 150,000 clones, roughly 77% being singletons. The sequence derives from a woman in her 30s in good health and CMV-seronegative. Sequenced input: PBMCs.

CDR3 sequence (DNA): TGTGCCAGCAGCTTGGTCCACGGGGCGGGAGGGTACAATGAGCAGTTCTTC. It codes for CASSLVHGAGGYNEQFF. The J gene is TRBJ2-1, the V gene TRBV5-6, with 9 bases identical to TRBD2. This CDR3 has 17 amino acids. The ends lost 0 bases at V and 4 bases at J; junction bases unmatched: 8. The germline V gene has CDR1 SGHDT and CDR2 YYEEEE.